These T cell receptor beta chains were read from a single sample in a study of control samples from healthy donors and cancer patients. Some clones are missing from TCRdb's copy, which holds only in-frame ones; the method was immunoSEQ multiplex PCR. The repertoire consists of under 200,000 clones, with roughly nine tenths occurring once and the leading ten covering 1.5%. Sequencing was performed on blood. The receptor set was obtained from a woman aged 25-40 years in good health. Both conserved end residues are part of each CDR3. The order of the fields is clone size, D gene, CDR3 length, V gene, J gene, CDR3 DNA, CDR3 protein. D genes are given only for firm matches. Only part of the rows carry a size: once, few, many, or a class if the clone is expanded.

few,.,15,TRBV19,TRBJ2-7,TGTGCCAGTAGTATAGCCCCTAGCCGAACCTACGAGCAGTACTTC,CASSIAPSRTYEQYF
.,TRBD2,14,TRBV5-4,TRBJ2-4,TGTGCCAGCAGCTTGGTGGGACTAGCGGACATTCAGTACTTC,CASSLVGLADIQYF
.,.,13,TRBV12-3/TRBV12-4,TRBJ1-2,TGTGCCAGCAGTTTAGTGGCAGGGTATGGCTACACCTTC,CASSLVAGYGYTF
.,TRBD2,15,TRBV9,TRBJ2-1,TGTGCCAGCAGCGTGGGAAGCGGGAGGGCGAATGAGCAGTTCTTC,CASSVGSGRANEQFF
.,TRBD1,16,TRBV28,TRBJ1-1,TGTGCCAGCAGCCTTGGACAGGGAATTACGAACACTGAAGCTTTCTTT,CASSLGQGITNTEAFF
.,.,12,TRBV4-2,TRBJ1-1,TGTGCCAGCAGCCAGGGGACCACTGAAGCTTTCTTT,CASSQGTTEAFF
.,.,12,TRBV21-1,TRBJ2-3,TGTGCCAGACTAGCGAGCACAGATACGCAGTATTTT,CARLASTDTQYF
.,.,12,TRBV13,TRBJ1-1,TGTGCCAGCATCGGGGGGCGAACTGAAGCTTTCTTT,CASIGGRTEAFF
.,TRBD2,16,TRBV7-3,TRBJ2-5,TGTGCCAGCAGCTCGACGACTAGCGCGTACCAAGAGACCCAGTACTTC,CASSSTTSAYQETQYF
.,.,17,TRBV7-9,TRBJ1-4,TGTGCCAGCAGCTTAGCAGGGGCGCGGGCAACTAATGAAAAACTGTTTTTT,CASSLAGARATNEKLFF
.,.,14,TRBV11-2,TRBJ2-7,TGTGCCAGCAGCTGGGGACGTAGCTCCTACGAGCAGTACTTC,CASSWGRSSYEQYF
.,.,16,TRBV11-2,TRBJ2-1,TGTGCCAGCAGCTTACGGAGCGGAAGCTCCTACAATGAGCAGTTCTTC,CASSLRSGSSYNEQFF
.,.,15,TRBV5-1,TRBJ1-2,TGCGCCAGCAGCTTGGCCCCGAAGGGCTCGGATGGCTACACCTTC,CASSLAPKGSDGYTF
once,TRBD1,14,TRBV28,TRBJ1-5,TGTGCCAGCAGGTCCACAGGGGGGGATCAGCCCCAGCATTTT,CASRSTGGDQPQHF
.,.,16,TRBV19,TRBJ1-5,TGTGCCAGTAGTATACGGGGGGAAGATGGCAATCAGCCCCAGCATTTT,CASSIRGEDGNQPQHF
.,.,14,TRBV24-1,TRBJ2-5,TGTGCCACCAGTGATTGGCAGGGGAAGGAGACCCAGTACTTC,CATSDWQGKETQYF
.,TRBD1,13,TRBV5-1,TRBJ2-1,TGCGCCAGCAGCCGACAGGGGACCAATGAGCAGTTCTTC,CASSRQGTNEQFF
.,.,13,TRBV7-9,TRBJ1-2,TGTGCCAGCAGCCCGAGGGACAACTATGGCTACACCTTC,CASSPRDNYGYTF
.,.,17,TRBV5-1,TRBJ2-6,TGCGCCAGCAGCTTGGCAGGGCCACTCTCTGGGGCCAACGTCCTGACTTTC,CASSLAGPLSGANVLTF